This T cell receptor (beta chain) stems from a study of blood T cell repertoires in COVID-19. The junction had 4 bases not matched to a gene; V was cut back by 5 bases and J by 0 bases. Germline V gene data show CDR1 as LNHDA and CDR2 as SQIVND (reference sequence). This CDR3 spans 15 amino acids. The table came from immunoSEQ multiplex PCR; TCRdb's copy has only in-frame clones and leaves some out. The sample consists of 95,000 to 150,000 clones, 65% to 90% of them appearing once. The V gene is TRBV19, the J gene TRBJ2-1; 7 nucleotides match TRBD1. Source material: peripheral blood. The clonotype was recovered from a man aged 80 or over with acute or convalescent COVID-19. CDR3 sequence: CASSPTGSSYNEQFF. DNA of the CDR3: TGTGCCAGTAGTCCGACAGGGAGCTCCTACAATGAGCAGTTCTTC. The full variable domain, rest sourced from reference TRBV19 and TRBJ2-1, is DGGITQSPKYLFRKEGQNVTLSCEQNLNHDAMYWYRQDPGQGLRLIYYSQIVNDFQKGDIAEGYSVSREKKESFPLTVTSAQKNPTAFYLCASSPTGSSYNEQFFGPGTRLTVL.